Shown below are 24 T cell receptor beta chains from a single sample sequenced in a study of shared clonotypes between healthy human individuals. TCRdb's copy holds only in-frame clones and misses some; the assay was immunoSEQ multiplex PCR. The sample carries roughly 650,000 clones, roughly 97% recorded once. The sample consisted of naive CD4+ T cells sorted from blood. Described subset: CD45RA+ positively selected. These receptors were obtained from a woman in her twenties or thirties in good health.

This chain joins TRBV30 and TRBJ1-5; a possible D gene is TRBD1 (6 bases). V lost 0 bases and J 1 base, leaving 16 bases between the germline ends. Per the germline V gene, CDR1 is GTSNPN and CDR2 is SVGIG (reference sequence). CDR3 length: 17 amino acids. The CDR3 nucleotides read TGTGCCTGGAGTGTAGGGGGAACCCTAGTAAGCAATCAGCCCCAGCATTTT. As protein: CAWSVGGTLVSNQPQHF.

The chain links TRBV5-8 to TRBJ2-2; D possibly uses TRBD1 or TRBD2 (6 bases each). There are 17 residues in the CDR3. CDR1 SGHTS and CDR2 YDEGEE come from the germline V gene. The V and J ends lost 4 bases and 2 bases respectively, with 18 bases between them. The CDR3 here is CASSRGRDSRNTGELFF. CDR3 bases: TGTGCCAGCAGCCGGGGGCGTGACAGTCGAAACACCGGGGAGCTGTTTTTT.

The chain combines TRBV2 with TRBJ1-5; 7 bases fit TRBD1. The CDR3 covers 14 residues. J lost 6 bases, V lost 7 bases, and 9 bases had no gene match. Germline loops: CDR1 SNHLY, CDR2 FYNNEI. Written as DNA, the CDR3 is TGTGCCAGCAACCGGCAGGGGGGAACTCAGCCCCAGCATTTT. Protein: CASNRQGGTQPQHF.

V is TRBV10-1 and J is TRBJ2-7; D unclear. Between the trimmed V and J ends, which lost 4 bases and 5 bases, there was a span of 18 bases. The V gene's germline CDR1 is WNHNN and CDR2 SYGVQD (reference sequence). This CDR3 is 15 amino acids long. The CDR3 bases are TGCGCCAGCAGTGTTTACTCGGTTGGGGTCGACGAGCAGTACTTC. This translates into CASSVYSVGVDEQYF.

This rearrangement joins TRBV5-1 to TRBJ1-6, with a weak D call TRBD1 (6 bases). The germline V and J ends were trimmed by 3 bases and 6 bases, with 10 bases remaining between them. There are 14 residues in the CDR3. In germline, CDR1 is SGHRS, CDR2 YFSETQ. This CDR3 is CASSWEDSNSPLHF. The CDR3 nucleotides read TGCGCCAGCAGCTGGGAGGACAGTAATTCACCCCTCCACTTT.

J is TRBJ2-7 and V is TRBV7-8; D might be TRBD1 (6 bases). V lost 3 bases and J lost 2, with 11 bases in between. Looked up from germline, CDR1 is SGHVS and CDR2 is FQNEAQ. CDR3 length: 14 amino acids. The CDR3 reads CASSFPDRTYEQYF. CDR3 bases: TGTGCCAGCAGCTTCCCCGACAGGACCTACGAGCAGTACTTC.

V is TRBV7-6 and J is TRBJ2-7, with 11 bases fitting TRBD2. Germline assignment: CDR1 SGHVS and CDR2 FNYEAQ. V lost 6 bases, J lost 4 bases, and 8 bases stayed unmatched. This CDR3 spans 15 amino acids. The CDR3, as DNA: TGTGCCAGCAGGGCTACCGGGACTAGCGGATACGAGCAGTACTTC. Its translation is CASRATGTSGYEQYF.

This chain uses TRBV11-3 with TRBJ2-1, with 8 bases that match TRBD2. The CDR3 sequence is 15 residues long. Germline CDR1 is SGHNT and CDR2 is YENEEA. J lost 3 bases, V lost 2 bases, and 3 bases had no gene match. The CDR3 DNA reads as TGTGCCAGCAGCTTAAGCGGGAGTAGCTACAATGAGCAGTTCTTC. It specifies CASSLSGSSYNEQFF.

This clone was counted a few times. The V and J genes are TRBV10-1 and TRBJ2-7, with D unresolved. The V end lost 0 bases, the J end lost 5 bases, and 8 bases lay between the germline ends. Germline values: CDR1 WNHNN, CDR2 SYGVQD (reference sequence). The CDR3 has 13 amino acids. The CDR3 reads CASSESTRDEQYF. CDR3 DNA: TGCGCCAGCAGTGAGTCGACGCGCGACGAGCAGTACTTC.

CDR3 sequence reads: CASSSRTVSSGNTIYF. The DNA for the CDR3 is TGTGCCAGCAGCTCCCGGACGGTGAGCTCTGGAAACACCATATATTTT. The rearrangement links TRBV7-9 to TRBJ1-3; D uncertain. The V end was cut by 4 bases, the J end by 0 bases, with 13 bases between. This CDR3 region has 16 residues. The germline gives CDR1 SEHNR, CDR2 FQNEAQ (reference sequence).

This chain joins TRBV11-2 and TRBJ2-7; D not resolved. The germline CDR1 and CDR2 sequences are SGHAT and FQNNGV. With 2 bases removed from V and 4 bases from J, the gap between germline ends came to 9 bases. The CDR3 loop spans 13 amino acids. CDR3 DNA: TGTGCCAGCAGCTTATATAGTGTATACGAGCAGTACTTC. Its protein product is CASSLYSVYEQYF.

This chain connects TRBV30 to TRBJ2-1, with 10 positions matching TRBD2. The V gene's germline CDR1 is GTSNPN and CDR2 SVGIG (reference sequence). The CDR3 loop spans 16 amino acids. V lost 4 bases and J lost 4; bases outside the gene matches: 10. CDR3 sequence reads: CAWTSGSRIVYNEQFF. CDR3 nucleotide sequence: TGTGCCTGGACTAGCGGGAGTAGGATAGTATACAATGAGCAGTTCTTC. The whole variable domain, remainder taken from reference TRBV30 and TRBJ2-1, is SQTIHQWPATLVQPVGSPLSLECTVEGTSNPNLYWYRQAAGRGLQLLFYSVGIGQISSEVPQNLSASRPQDRQFILSSKKLLLSDSGFYLCAWTSGSRIVYNEQFFGPGTRLTVL.

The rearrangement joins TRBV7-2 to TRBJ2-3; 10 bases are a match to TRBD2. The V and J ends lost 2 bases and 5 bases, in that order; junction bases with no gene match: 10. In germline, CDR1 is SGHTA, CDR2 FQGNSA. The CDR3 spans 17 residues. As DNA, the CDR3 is TGTGCCAGCAGCTTATTGAGCGGGAGGGCCGTGGGAGATACGCAGTATTTT. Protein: CASSLLSGRAVGDTQYF.

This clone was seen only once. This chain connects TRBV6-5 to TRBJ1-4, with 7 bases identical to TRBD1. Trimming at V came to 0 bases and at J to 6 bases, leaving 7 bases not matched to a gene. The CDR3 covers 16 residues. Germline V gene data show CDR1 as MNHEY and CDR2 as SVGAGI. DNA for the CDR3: TGTGCCAGCAGTTACTCGAAGGGGGCGGGGGATGAAAAACTGTTTTTT. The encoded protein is CASSYSKGAGDEKLFF.

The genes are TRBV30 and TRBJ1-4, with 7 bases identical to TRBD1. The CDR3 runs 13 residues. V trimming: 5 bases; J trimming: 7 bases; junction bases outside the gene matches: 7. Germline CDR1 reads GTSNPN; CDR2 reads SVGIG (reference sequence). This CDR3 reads CAWAGGLGEKLFF. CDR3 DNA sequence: TGTGCCTGGGCAGGGGGACTCGGTGAAAAACTGTTTTTT. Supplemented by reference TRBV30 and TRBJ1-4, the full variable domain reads SQTIHQWPATLVQPVGSPLSLECTVEGTSNPNLYWYRQAAGRGLQLLFYSVGIGQISSEVPQNLSASRPQDRQFILSSKKLLLSDSGFYLCAWAGGLGEKLFFGSGTQLSVL.

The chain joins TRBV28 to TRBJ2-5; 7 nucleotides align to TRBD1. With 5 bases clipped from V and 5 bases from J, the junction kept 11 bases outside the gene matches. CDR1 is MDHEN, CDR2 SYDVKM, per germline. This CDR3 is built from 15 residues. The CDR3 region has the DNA TGTGCCAGCAGTAAAGGGGGCTTGGGGGAGGAGACCCAGTACTTC. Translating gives CASSKGGLGEETQYF.

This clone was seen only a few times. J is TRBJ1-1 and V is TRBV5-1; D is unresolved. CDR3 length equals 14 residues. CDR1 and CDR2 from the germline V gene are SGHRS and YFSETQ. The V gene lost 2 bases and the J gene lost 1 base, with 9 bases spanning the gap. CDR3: CASSFHPGNTEAFF. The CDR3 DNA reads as TGCGCCAGCAGCTTTCATCCAGGGAACACTGAAGCTTTCTTT.

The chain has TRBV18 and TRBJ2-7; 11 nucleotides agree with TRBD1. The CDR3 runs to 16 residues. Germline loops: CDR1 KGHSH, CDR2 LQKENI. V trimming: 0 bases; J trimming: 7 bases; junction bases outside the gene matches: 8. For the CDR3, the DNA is TGTGCCAGCTCACCACCGGGACAGGGGGAATCGGGGGAGCAGTACTTC. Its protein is CASSPPGQGESGEQYF.

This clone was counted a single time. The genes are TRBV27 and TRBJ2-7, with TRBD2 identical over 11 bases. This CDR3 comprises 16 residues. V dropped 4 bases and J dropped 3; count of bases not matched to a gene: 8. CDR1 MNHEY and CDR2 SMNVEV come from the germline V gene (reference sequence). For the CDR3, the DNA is TGTGCCAGCAGTTCCAGAACTAGCGGGGGATTCTACGAGCAGTACTTC. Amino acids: CASSSRTSGGFYEQYF.

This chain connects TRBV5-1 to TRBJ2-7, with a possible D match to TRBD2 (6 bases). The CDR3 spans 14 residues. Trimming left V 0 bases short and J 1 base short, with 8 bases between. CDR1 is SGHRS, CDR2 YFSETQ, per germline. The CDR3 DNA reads TGCGCCAGCAGCTTGGTGGAGGGTTCCTACGAGCAGTACTTC. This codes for CASSLVEGSYEQYF.

CDR3 DNA: TGTGCCAGCAGGATCCATGACCAAGATACGCAGTATTTT. Protein: CASRIHDQDTQYF. The chain combines TRBV14 with TRBJ2-3; D is unresolved. The CDR3 has 13 amino acids. Trimming removed 6 bases at V and 5 bases at J, with 12 bases between. Germline CDR1 SGHDN, CDR2 FVKESK.

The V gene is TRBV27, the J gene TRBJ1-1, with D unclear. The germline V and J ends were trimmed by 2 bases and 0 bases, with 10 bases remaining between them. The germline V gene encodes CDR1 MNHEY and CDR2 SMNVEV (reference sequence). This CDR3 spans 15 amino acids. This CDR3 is CASSLTRYMNTEAFF. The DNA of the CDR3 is TGTGCCAGCAGTTTAACTAGATATATGAACACTGAAGCTTTCTTT.

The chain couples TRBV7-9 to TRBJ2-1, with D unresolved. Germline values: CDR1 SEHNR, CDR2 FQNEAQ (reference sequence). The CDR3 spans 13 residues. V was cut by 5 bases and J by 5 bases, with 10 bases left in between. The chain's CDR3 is CASSLDGHNEQFF. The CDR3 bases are TGTGCCAGCAGCCTGGACGGGCACAATGAGCAGTTCTTC. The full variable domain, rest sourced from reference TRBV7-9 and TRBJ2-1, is DTGVSQNPRHKITKRGQNVTFRCDPISEHNRLYWYRQTLGQGPEFLTYFQNEAQLEKSRLLSDRFSAERPKGSFSTLEIQRTEQGDSAMYLCASSLDGHNEQFFGPGTRLTVL.

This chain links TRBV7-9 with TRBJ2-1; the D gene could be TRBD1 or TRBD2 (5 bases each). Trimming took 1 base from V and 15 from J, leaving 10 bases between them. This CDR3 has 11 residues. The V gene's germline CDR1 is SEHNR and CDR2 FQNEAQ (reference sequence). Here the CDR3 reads CASSLVAGTFF. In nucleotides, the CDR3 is TGTGCCAGCAGCTTAGTTGCCGGGACGTTCTTC.